Listed below are T cell receptor beta chains from one sample, sequenced in a study of control samples from healthy donors and cancer patients. Sequencing was performed with immunoSEQ multiplex PCR; in TCRdb, only in-frame clones are kept and a portion is missing. The top ten hold 13% to 15% of the sample, which has over 120,000 clones, roughly 94% seen once. Sequences were obtained from PBMCs. These receptors all come from a man aged 55 to 70 with colorectal cancer. The CDR3 runs from the conserved cysteine through the conserved F or W. The D gene is left open where the match is weak. Clone size is stated in some rows and not others, as once, few, many or a class when expanded.

>TRBV12-3/TRBV12-4|TRBJ1-1|-|-
CASSWGGGTEAFF
TGTGCCAGCAGCTGGGGCGGAGGCACTGAAGCTTTCTTT
>TRBV6-6|TRBJ1-2|TRBD1|-
CASSPPRGRGANYGYTF
TGTGCCAGCAGTCCCCCTAGGGGCAGGGGGGCTAACTATGGCTACACCTTC
>TRBV29-1|TRBJ1-6|-|few
CSVRGGYNSPLHF
TGCAGCGTCCGGGGGGGGTATAATTCACCCCTCCACTTT
>TRBV15|TRBJ1-6|-|-
CATSIEDNSPLHF
TGTGCCACCAGCATCGAGGATAATTCACCCCTCCACTTT
>TRBV7-2|TRBJ2-6|-|-
CASSFKGANVLTF
TGTGCCAGCAGCTTCAAGGGGGCCAACGTCCTGACTTTC
>TRBV12-3/TRBV12-4|TRBJ1-3|-|-
CASSSSSGNTIYF
TGTGCCAGCAGTTCCAGCTCTGGAAACACCATATATTTT
>TRBV9|TRBJ1-1|-|-
CASSVVDSNTEAFF
TGTGCCAGCAGCGTAGTAGACAGTAACACTGAAGCTTTCTTT
>TRBV6-6|TRBJ1-5|-|-
CASSWGESNQPQHF
TGTGCCAGCAGTTGGGGGGAGAGCAATCAGCCCCAGCATTTT
>TRBV7-9|TRBJ2-7|-|-
CASSLVGPLEQYF
TGTGCCAGCAGCTTAGTGGGTCCCCTCGAGCAGTACTTC
>TRBV2|TRBJ1-1|TRBD1|-
CARATGEDTEAFF
TGTGCCAGGGCGACAGGGGAGGACACTGAAGCTTTCTTT
>TRBV3-1/TRBV3-2|TRBJ2-7|-|-
CASSLGLGPLLPEQYF
TGTGCCAGCAGCCTCGGATTGGGGCCCCTACTACCCGAGCAGTACTTC
>TRBV9|TRBJ2-7|TRBD1|-
CASSVVGQGAHEQYF
TGTGCCAGCAGCGTAGTAGGACAGGGGGCCCACGAGCAGTACTTC
>TRBV5-8|TRBJ1-6|-|-
CASSLALADKRGNSPLHF
TGTGCCAGCAGCTTGGCGTTGGCAGACAAAAGGGGAAATTCACCCCTCCACTTT
>TRBV6-5|TRBJ2-5|TRBD1|-
CASSPLDREETQYF
TGTGCCAGCAGTCCCCTGGACAGGGAAGAGACCCAGTACTTC
>TRBV6-5|TRBJ1-2|-|-
CASSSNYGYTF
TGTGCCAGCTCTTCTAACTATGGCTACACCTTC
>TRBV5-4|TRBJ1-1|-|-
CASSLGLGMNTEAFF
TGTGCCAGCAGCTTGGGCCTCGGGATGAACACTGAAGCTTTCTTT
>TRBV7-9|TRBJ1-5|-|-
CASSDSNQPQHF
TGTGCCAGCAGCGATAGCAATCAGCCCCAGCATTTT
>TRBV24-1|TRBJ1-2|-|once
CATSVQGKRVDGYTF
TGTGCCACCAGTGTACAAGGGAAACGCGTTGATGGCTACACCTTC
>TRBV2|TRBJ2-5|-|-
CASSPLETQYF
TGTGCCAGCAGCCCCCTCGAGACCCAGTACTTC
>TRBV3-1/TRBV3-2|TRBJ1-6|TRBD1|-
CASSRGGSNSPLHF
TGTGCCAGCAGCCGAGGGGGCAGCAATTCACCCCTCCACTTT
>TRBV9|TRBJ2-5|-|-
CASSVQGWRETQYF
TGTGCCAGCAGCGTACAGGGGTGGAGAGAGACCCAGTACTTC
>TRBV7-2|TRBJ1-1|-|-
CASSLERGATEAFF
TGTGCCAGCAGCTTAGAACGTGGGGCCACTGAAGCTTTCTTT
>TRBV19|TRBJ2-3|TRBD1|-
CASSITGERPDTQYF
TGTGCCAGTAGTATTACAGGGGAGAGACCAGATACGCAGTATTTT
>TRBV3-1/TRBV3-2|TRBJ1-4|-|-
CASAVPGSEEKLFF
TGTGCCAGCGCCGTGCCAGGGTCGGAAGAAAAACTGTTTTTT
>TRBV19|TRBJ2-1|TRBD1|-
CASRGQPDNEQFF
TGTGCCAGTAGGGGACAGCCGGACAATGAGCAGTTCTTC
>TRBV25-1|TRBJ1-6|-|-
CASSEAPANSPLHF
TGTGCCAGCAGTGAAGCGCCGGCGAATTCACCCCTCCACTTT
>TRBV5-4|TRBJ1-1|-|-
CASSQQGKLNTEAFF
TGTGCCAGCAGCCAACAAGGGAAGTTGAACACTGAAGCTTTCTTT
>TRBV5-1|TRBJ1-1|-|once
CASSPSTGKAFF
TGCGCCAGCAGCCCCAGTACGGGGAAAGCTTTCTTT
>TRBV3-1/TRBV3-2|TRBJ2-5|-|-
CASSQDEVLHQETQYF
TGTGCCAGCAGCCAAGACGAGGTCCTCCACCAAGAGACCCAGTACTTC
>TRBV2|TRBJ1-2|TRBD1|-
CASSALRDRGNYGYTF
TGTGCCAGCAGTGCTCTCCGGGACAGGGGAAACTATGGCTACACCTTC
>TRBV6-6|TRBJ2-6|-|-
CASSYSWDGANVLTF
TGTGCCAGCAGTTACTCATGGGATGGGGCCAACGTCCTGACTTTC
>TRBV5-1|TRBJ2-4|-|-
CASSLASDRRAKNIQYF
TGCGCCAGCAGCTTGGCTTCAGACAGGCGAGCCAAAAACATTCAGTACTTC
>TRBV7-9|TRBJ1-1|TRBD1|-
CASSRPGQGGQDTEAFF
TGTGCCAGCAGCAGACCCGGACAGGGAGGACAGGACACTGAAGCTTTCTTT
>TRBV2|TRBJ2-7|-|-
CASSEQGHEQYF
TGTGCCAGCAGCGAACAGGGCCACGAGCAGTACTTC
>TRBV19|TRBJ2-7|TRBD2|-
CASSTFSGGFSYEQYF
TGTGCCAGTAGTACCTTTAGCGGGGGGTTCTCCTACGAGCAGTACTTC
>TRBV6-5|TRBJ2-1|TRBD2|once
CASSTSGGYNEQFF
TGTGCCAGCAGCACTAGCGGGGGATACAATGAGCAGTTCTTC
>TRBV10-2|TRBJ1-5|TRBD1|-
CASSARQGPNQPQHF
TGCGCCAGCAGCGCAAGACAGGGCCCTAATCAGCCCCAGCATTTT
>TRBV6-5|TRBJ1-2|TRBD1|-
CASTQGGLSYGYTF
TGTGCCAGCACCCAGGGGGGGTTAAGCTATGGCTACACCTTC
>TRBV27|TRBJ1-2|TRBD1|-
CASSPGQGGGYTF
TGTGCCAGCAGTCCGGGACAGGGGGGTGGCTACACCTTC
>TRBV6-5|TRBJ1-2|-|-
CASTTAYGYTF
TGTGCCAGCACAACGGCCTATGGCTACACCTTC
>TRBV25-1|TRBJ2-2|TRBD2|-
CASSGSGGARGGELFF
TGTGCCAGCAGTGGTAGCGGGGGGGCCCGAGGCGGGGAGCTGTTTTTT
>TRBV9|TRBJ1-6|TRBD1|-
CASSVAEGQGQSPLHF
TGTGCCAGCAGCGTAGCCGAGGGACAGGGCCAATCACCCCTCCACTTT
>TRBV18|TRBJ2-7|-|-
CASSADRTDEQYF
TGTGCCAGCTCAGCCGACAGGACGGACGAGCAGTACTTC
>TRBV5-4|TRBJ2-1|-|-
CASSLDPIGEQFF
TGTGCCAGCAGCTTGGATCCCATAGGTGAGCAGTTCTTC
>TRBV5-5|TRBJ1-2|-|-
CASTQGRDYGYTF
TGTGCCAGCACCCAGGGGAGAGACTATGGCTACACCTTC
>TRBV9|TRBJ2-7|-|-
CASSADGAYEQYF
TGTGCCAGCAGCGCCGACGGAGCTTACGAGCAGTACTTC
>TRBV11-2|TRBJ2-7|TRBD1|-
CASSSGTGVYYEQYF
TGTGCCAGCAGCTCCGGGACAGGAGTCTACTACGAGCAGTACTTC
>TRBV3-1/TRBV3-2|TRBJ1-2|TRBD1|-
CASSPTTRGQGLF
TGTGCCAGCAGCCCGACTACCCGGGGACAGGGCCTCTTC
>TRBV29-1|TRBJ1-3|-|-
CSVDGAGVDTIYF
TGCAGCGTTGACGGGGCAGGGGTAGACACCATATATTTT
>TRBV13|TRBJ1-2|TRBD1|-
CASSRYELTGEGGYTF
TGTGCCAGCAGCCGTTACGAACTGACAGGGGAGGGTGGCTACACCTTC
>TRBV11-2|TRBJ1-1|-|-
CASTPSGARTEAFF
TGTGCCAGCACCCCAAGTGGGGCAAGGACTGAAGCTTTCTTT
>TRBV5-4|TRBJ2-7|TRBD2|-
CASSPGGFTYEQYF
TGTGCCAGCAGCCCGGGGGGGTTCACCTACGAGCAGTACTTC